This T cell receptor beta chain was recovered during a study of blood T cell repertoires in COVID-19. As for the study in general: COVID-19 samples from acute and convalescent phases originated in the United States, Italy and Spain.

The length of the CDR3 is 13 residues. V lost 7 bases and J 7 bases, leaving 16 bases between the germline ends. The germline V gene encodes CDR1 MNHEY and CDR2 SMNVEV (reference sequence). Original analysis: Reference gene primer amplification in the assay estimated nucleated cell counts. Generated by immunoSEQ multiplex PCR, the TCRdb table keeps only in-frame clones and is missing some. V and J calls and clone size follow that table, whereas D and trimming were derived from the DNA. The table lists under 450,000 clones, around 87% of them singletons. The J gene is TRBJ1-1, the V gene TRBV27; D gene ambiguous. The sequenced material came from PBMCs or T cells enriched from blood (not recorded which). The receptor was derived from a young man who had recovered from COVID-19. CDR3 loop: CASNTFGGIEAFF. The DNA for the CDR3 is TGTGCCAGCAACACCTTCGGCGGGATTGAAGCTTTCTTT.